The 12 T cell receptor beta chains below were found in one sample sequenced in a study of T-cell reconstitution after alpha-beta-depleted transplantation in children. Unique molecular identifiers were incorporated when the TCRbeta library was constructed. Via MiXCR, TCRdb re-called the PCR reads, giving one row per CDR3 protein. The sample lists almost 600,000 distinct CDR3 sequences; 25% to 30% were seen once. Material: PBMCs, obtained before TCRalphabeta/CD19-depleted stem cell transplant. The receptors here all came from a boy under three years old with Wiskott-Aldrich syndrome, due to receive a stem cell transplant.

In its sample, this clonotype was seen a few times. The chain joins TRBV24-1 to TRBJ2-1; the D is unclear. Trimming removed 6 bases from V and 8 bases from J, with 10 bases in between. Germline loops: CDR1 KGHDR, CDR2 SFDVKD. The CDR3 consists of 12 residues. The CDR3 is CATSLPAHEQFF. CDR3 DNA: TGTGCCACCAGTTTACCAGCTCATGAGCAGTTCTTC.

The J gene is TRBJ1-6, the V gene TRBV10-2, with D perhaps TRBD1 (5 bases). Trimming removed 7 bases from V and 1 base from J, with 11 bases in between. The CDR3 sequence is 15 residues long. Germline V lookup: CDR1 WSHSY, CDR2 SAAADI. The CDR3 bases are TGCGCCAGCAAGGACATACCTTCCTATAATTCACCCCTCCACTTT. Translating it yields CASKDIPSYNSPLHF.

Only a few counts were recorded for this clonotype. The CDR3 region has the DNA TGCAGTGCTGACTCCGACAGGGGAGAGACCCAGTACTTC. Protein product: CSADSDRGETQYF. The chain employs TRBV20-1 and TRBJ2-5; 8 nucleotides agree with TRBD1. The J segment lost 4 bases and the V segment lost 5 bases, leaving 6 bases of the junction unmatched. This CDR3 region has 13 residues. The germline CDR1 and CDR2 sequences are DFQATT and SNEGSKA (reference sequence).

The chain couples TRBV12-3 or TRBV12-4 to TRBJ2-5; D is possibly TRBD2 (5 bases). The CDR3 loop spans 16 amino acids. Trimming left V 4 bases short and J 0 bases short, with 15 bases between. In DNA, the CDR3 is TGTGCCAGCAGTTACACCCGCTGGGAGTACCAAGAGACCCAGTACTTC. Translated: CASSYTRWEYQETQYF.

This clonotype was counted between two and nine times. The CDR3 region has the DNA TGCGCCAGCAGCTTGGGACAGGGGGAAAATGAGCAGTTCTTC. It specifies CASSLGQGENEQFF. The chain recombines TRBV5-1 with TRBJ2-1; 9 bases map to TRBD1. The CDR3 consists of 14 residues. Germline V lookup: CDR1 SGHRS, CDR2 YFSETQ. Losses at the gene ends were 0 bases for V and 7 bases for J; bases not matched to a gene: 2. Filled out from reference TRBV5-1 and TRBJ2-1, the complete variable domain reads KAGVTQTPRYLIKTRGQQVTLSCSPISGHRSVSWYQQTPGQGLQFLFEYFSETQRNKGNFPGRFSGRQFSNSRSEMNVSTLELGDSALYLCASSLGQGENEQFFGPGTRLTVL.

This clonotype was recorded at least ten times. CDR3 DNA: TGTGCCAGCAGTTGGGGCTCCTACAATGAGCAGTTCTTC. It yields the protein CASSWGSYNEQFF. J is TRBJ2-1 and V is TRBV27; D remains ambiguous. The V and J ends lost 4 bases and 0 bases respectively, with 4 bases between them. There are 13 residues in the CDR3. Germline CDR1 reads MNHEY; CDR2 reads SMNVEV (reference sequence).

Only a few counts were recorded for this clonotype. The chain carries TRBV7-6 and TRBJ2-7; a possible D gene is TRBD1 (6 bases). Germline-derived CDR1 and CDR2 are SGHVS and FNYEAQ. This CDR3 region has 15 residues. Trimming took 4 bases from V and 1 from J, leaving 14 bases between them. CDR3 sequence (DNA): TGTGCCAGCAGCTCAACCAGGGGCAGTTCCTACGAGCAGTACTTC. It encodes CASSSTRGSSYEQYF.

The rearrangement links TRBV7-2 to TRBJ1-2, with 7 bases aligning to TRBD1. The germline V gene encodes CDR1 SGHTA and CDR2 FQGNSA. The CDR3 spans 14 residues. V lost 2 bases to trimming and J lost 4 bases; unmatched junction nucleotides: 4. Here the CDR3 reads CASSLSRQGYGYTF. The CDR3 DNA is TGTGCCAGCAGCTTATCCCGACAGGGCTATGGCTACACCTTC. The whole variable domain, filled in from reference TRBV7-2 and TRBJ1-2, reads GAGVSQSPSNKVTEKGKDVELRCDPISGHTALYWYRQSLGQGLEFLIYFQGNSAPDKSGLPSDRFSAERTGGSVSTLTIQRTQQEDSAVYLCASSLSRQGYGYTFGSGTRLTVV.

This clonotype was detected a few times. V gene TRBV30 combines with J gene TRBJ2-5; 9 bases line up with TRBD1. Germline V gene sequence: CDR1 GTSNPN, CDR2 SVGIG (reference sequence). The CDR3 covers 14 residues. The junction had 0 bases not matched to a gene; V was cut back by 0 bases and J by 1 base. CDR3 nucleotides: TGTGCCTGGAGTGTACAGGGGGCCCAAGAGACCCAGTACTTC. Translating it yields CAWSVQGAQETQYF.

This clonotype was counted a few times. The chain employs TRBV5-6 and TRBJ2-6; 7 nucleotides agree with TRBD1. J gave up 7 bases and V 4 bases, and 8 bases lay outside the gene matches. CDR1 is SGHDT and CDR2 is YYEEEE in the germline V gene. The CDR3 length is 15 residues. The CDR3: CASSRDSQEANVLTF. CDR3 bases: TGTGCCAGCAGCAGGGACAGTCAAGAAGCCAACGTCCTGACTTTC.

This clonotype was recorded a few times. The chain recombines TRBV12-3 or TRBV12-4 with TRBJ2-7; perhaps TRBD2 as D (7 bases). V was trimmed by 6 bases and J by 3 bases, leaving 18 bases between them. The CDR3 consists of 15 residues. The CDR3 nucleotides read TGTGCCAGCAGGTTGGGGGGGCAGGGAAGCTACGAGCAGTACTTC. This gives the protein CASRLGGQGSYEQYF.

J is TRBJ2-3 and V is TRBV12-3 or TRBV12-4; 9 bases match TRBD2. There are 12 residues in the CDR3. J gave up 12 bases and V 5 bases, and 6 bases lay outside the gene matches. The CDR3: CASSQGREGQYF. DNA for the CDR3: TGTGCCAGCAGTCAAGGGCGGGAGGGCCAGTATTTT.